This TCR beta chain comes out of a study of T-cell memory formation after mild COVID-19. General observations from the study: Second-wave clones peaking on day 37 lacked confirmed SARS-CoV-2 specificity.

The CDR3 sequence is 15 residues long. The V end lost 5 bases, the J end lost 0 bases, and 12 bases lay between the germline ends. Germline CDR1 is SGHVS and CDR2 is FQNEAQ. The sample holds a few counts of this clonotype. Its matching antigen is unknown. TCR alpha and TCR beta cDNA libraries with sample barcodes and UMIs came from 5'RACE using constant-segment primers. Each CDR3 protein gets one entry after TCRdb re-called the 5' RACE reads with MiXCR. The sample has 150,000 to 200,000 distinct CDR3 sequences, under 14% seen once. This TCR was sampled from a man between 18 and 29 years old who had mild COVID-19 (a few samples of this study predate the infection). Cell type and time point are not known. The chain combines TRBV7-8 with TRBJ2-3, with a weak D call TRBD2 (6 bases). Sequenced sample: PBMCs or a T cell subset sorted from them (not recorded which). The CDR3 DNA follows: TGTGCCAGCAGCCCCGAGCGGGTTAGCACAGATACGCAGTATTTT. Translated, it gives CASSPERVSTDTQYF.